These 14 T cell receptor beta chains were sequenced from one sample in a study of blood T cell repertoires in COVID-19. Using immunoSEQ multiplex PCR, the repertoire was profiled, and TCRdb retains in-frame clones only, with some absent. The sample lists about 89,000 clones; about four fifths were seen once. The sequenced sample was peripheral blood. All receptors derive from a man aged 70-80 years with COVID-19, enrolled during active disease.

The DNA of the CDR3 is TGTGCCTGGAAACCAGGGACTAACACTGAAGCTTTCTTT. It is translated as CAWKPGTNTEAFF. V is TRBV30 and J is TRBJ1-1, with D possibly being TRBD1 (5 bases). Per the germline V gene, CDR1 is GTSNPN and CDR2 is SVGIG (reference sequence). Trimming shortened V by 4 bases and J by 2 bases, and 11 bases separated the two germline ends. The CDR3 has 13 amino acids.

This rearrangement joins TRBV7-9 to TRBJ1-1, with D uncertain. Germline V gene data show CDR1 as SEHNR and CDR2 as FQNEAQ (reference sequence). V shed 4 bases and J shed 0 bases, with 6 bases lying between them. The CDR3 spans 13 residues. The CDR3 protein is CASSYPVNTEAFF. The DNA for the CDR3 is TGTGCCAGCAGCTACCCAGTGAACACTGAAGCTTTCTTT.

In its sample, this clone was seen once. This rearrangement joins TRBV7-2 to TRBJ1-2; D gene unclear. V gave up 2 bases and J gave up 4 bases, with 14 bases separating them. Germline V gives CDR1 SGHTA, CDR2 FQGNSA. This CDR3 comprises 15 residues. In DNA form, the CDR3 reads TGTGCCAGCAGCTTAACGAGGGCAGGAATCTATGGCTACACCTTC. Its protein is CASSLTRAGIYGYTF.

The table lists this clone with a count of one. This chain joins TRBV13 and TRBJ2-3, with D perhaps TRBD2 (5 bases). In germline, CDR1 is PRHDT, CDR2 FYEKMQ (reference sequence). This CDR3 has 14 amino acids. V was shortened by 0 bases and J by 2 bases, with 6 bases between the two germline ends. The CDR3 loop reads CASSLGRVTDTQYF. CDR3 bases: TGTGCCAGCAGCTTAGGGCGGGTCACAGATACGCAGTATTTT.

The chain combines TRBV6-1 with TRBJ2-5; D not certain. Germline CDR1 reads MNHNS; CDR2 reads SASEGT. The CDR3 has 13 amino acids. Trimming removed 3 bases at V and 0 bases at J, with 5 bases between. The chain's CDR3 is CASSDPNQETQYF. CDR3 bases: TGTGCCAGCAGTGACCCTAACCAAGAGACCCAGTACTTC.

The V and J genes are TRBV11-3 and TRBJ1-1; 7 bases agree with TRBD1. The germline gives CDR1 SGHNT, CDR2 YENEEA. This CDR3 spans 13 amino acids. The trim removed 8 bases at V and 1 base at J, leaving 4 bases unmatched. In DNA, the CDR3 is TGTGCCAGCCGGGACAGCGGGAACACTGAAGCTTTCTTT. Protein sequence: CASRDSGNTEAFF.

The chain couples TRBV4-1 to TRBJ2-2; TRBD2 matches 12 bases. This CDR3 comprises 18 residues. With 1 base clipped from V and 5 bases from J, the junction kept 8 bases outside the gene matches. The germline V gene encodes CDR1 MGHRA and CDR2 YSYEKL. The CDR3 loop reads CASSQAGLAGIGTGELFF. The DNA for the CDR3 is TGCGCCAGCAGCCAAGCCGGACTAGCGGGAATTGGGACCGGGGAGCTGTTTTTT.

The V and J genes are TRBV3-1 (or the pseudogene TRBV3-2) and TRBJ1-2; 9 nucleotides match TRBD1. The CDR3 has 15 amino acids. Germline trimming cut 1 base from V and 5 bases from J; bases unmatched to any gene: 5. Germline V lookup: CDR1 LGHDT, CDR2 YNNKEL (reference sequence). DNA of the CDR3: TGTGCCAGCAGCCAAGTGAGAGGACAGGGGTATGGCTACACCTTC. This translates into CASSQVRGQGYGYTF.

This chain joins TRBV6-2 or TRBV6-3 and TRBJ1-5; D is undetermined. CDR3 length: 14 amino acids. Trimming removed 0 bases from V and 7 bases from J, with 10 bases in between. Germline loops: CDR1 MNHEY, CDR2 SVGEGT. CDR3 protein: CASSYSQAWQPQHF. The DNA for the CDR3 is TGTGCCAGCAGTTACTCGCAGGCCTGGCAGCCCCAGCATTTT.

The V and J genes are TRBV10-3 and TRBJ1-4, with 9 bases aligning to TRBD1. Trimming cost V 3 bases and J 2 bases; bases outside gene matches: 7. This CDR3 is built from 17 residues. From germline, CDR1 is ENHRY and CDR2 SYGVKD. The CDR3 DNA is TGTGCCATCAGTGACCGGGACAGGGTTGAGACTAATGAAAAACTGTTTTTT. This codes for CAISDRDRVETNEKLFF.

V usage is TRBV6-2 or TRBV6-3 and J usage is TRBJ2-7, with 7 bases lining up with TRBD1. The J segment lost 5 bases and the V segment lost 2 bases, leaving 15 bases of the junction unmatched. The CDR3 has 17 amino acids. CDR1 is MNHEY, CDR2 SVGEGT, per germline. The CDR3 loop is CASSYQTRGGLFHEQYF. CDR3 sequence (DNA): TGTGCCAGCAGTTACCAAACCCGAGGGGGCCTTTTCCACGAGCAGTACTTC.

The chain carries TRBV24-1 and TRBJ2-1, with TRBD2 matching 10 bases. CDR3 size: 20 residues. Trimming removed 0 bases from V and 4 bases from J; junction bases left unmatched: 14. The V gene's germline CDR1 is KGHDR and CDR2 SFDVKD. CDR3: CATSDLGPGVSGRLYNEQFF. The CDR3, as DNA: TGTGCCACCAGTGATTTGGGGCCCGGGGTTAGCGGGAGGTTGTACAATGAGCAGTTCTTC.

This chain uses TRBV19 with TRBJ1-1, with 8 positions matching TRBD1. Trimming took 5 bases from V and 3 from J; bases not matched to a gene: 8. Germline loops: CDR1 LNHDA, CDR2 SQIVND (reference sequence). CDR3 length equals 15 residues. CDR3 region: CASSPRGLLDTEAFF. In DNA, the CDR3 is TGTGCCAGTAGTCCCAGGGGGCTCCTAGACACTGAAGCTTTCTTT.

In its sample, this clone was seen once. The V call is TRBV19, the J call TRBJ2-7; 8 bases map to TRBD1. V was pared by 5 bases and J by 2 bases, with 2 bases of the junction left unmatched. This CDR3 has 13 residues. Germline values: CDR1 LNHDA, CDR2 SQIVND (reference sequence). The CDR3 DNA is TGTGCCAGTAGTCGGACAGGGCCCTACGAGCAGTACTTC. It translates to CASSRTGPYEQYF.